The rows below give T cell receptor beta chains drawn from one sample of a study of T cells in Graves' hyperthyroidism and ophthalmopathy. TCRdb fed the multiplex PCR reads into MiXCR, producing one record per CDR3 protein. The data contain 89,000 or so distinct CDR3 sequences, approximately 42% of them singletons. Material: peripheral blood or thyroid tissue (not recorded which). The receptors were sampled from a woman younger than 45 with Graves' hyperthyroidism. Both conserved end residues are part of each CDR3. Size is stated for part of the rows, as once, few or many counts, or as a class when the clone is expanded.

>TRBV7-9|.
CASSSTGSGANSPLHF
>TRBV7-3|.
CASSLLGGRHSPLHF
>TRBV5-1|few
CASSLPPPTDTQYF
>TRBV4-2|many
CASSQVGEAHQPQHF
>TRBV7-8|few
CLGYEKLFF
>TRBV6-1|many
CAISGWFGHYGYTF
>TRBV11-2|many
CASSLDGEGTHNSPLHF
>TRBV7-1|.
CASSHATSGSPYEQYF
>TRBV6-6|many
CASSRYLYPPTDTQYF
>TRBV20-1|.
CSAFGAGSYNEQFF
>TRBV12-3/TRBV12-4|.
CASSTDRDDYGYTF
>TRBV20-1|many
CSASCGLIATWVEKLFF
>TRBV11-2|.
CASSFYICSARNRQRAYEQYF
>TRBV7-2|few
CASSFRRVGSPTEAFF
>TRBV20-1|many
CSAGRASSSYEQYF
>TRBV9|.
CASSPRPSDQPQHF
>TRBV7-9|many
CASSSRAMIYEQYF
>TRBV25-1|many
CASSQPWGVNGELFF
>TRBV7-8|.
CASRDASSYEQYF
>TRBV19|many
CASQPTQGQDEKLFF
>TRBV5-1|many
CASSSQGINAGNTIYF
>TRBV19|many
CASGTRLGGTGELFF
>TRBV7-9|many
CASSQGVQETQYF